This record looks at one T cell receptor (beta chain) sequence and its context. CDR3 length equals 15 residues. CDR1 is MDHEN and CDR2 is SYDVKM in the germline V gene. V shed 5 bases, J shed 1 base, and the junction held 7 bases outside the gene matches. In TCRdb, the 5' RACE reads were re-called with MiXCR into one record per CDR3 protein. The data hold about 38,000 distinct CDR3 sequences, with around 8.7% observed a single time. This sample is part of a study of chronic HIV infection and antiretroviral therapy. This clonotype was sampled from an adult who had HIV and had not received antiretroviral therapy, or was an uninfected healthy control (not recorded which). The sample consisted of peripheral blood. The V gene is TRBV28, the J gene TRBJ1-1; 7 bases fit TRBD1. CDR3 sequence: CASSPWDRQNTEAFF. Here the CDR3 DNA reads TGTGCCAGCAGTCCTTGGGACAGACAGAACACTGAAGCTTTCTTT.